A selection of T cell receptor beta chains follows, all from one sample in a study of regulatory T cells in long-lasting Graves disease. Each CDR3 protein gets one entry after TCRdb re-called the multiplex PCR reads with MiXCR. This sample has about 330,000 distinct CDR3 sequences, with 15% to 20% found just once. The data also belong to a second study, concerning T cells in Graves' hyperthyroidism and ophthalmopathy.

The sequencing here drew on peripheral blood mononuclear cells (PBMCs), taken at new diagnosis, from a patient treated with antithyroid drugs. The receptors were gathered from a woman in her late teens or twenties with Graves disease. Each CDR3 is given without its conserved first and last residue.

J gene	V gene	CDR3 protein
TRBJ2-3	TRBV7-9	ASSFQLAGNTDTQY
TRBJ2-1	TRBV20-1	SARAWGLGGDEQF
TRBJ1-1	TRBV10-3	AIRSKDTEAF
TRBJ2-1	TRBV27	ASSFNRNYYNEQF
TRBJ1-6	TRBV11-2	ASSLNQGLLGSPLH
TRBJ1-1	TRBV3-1	ASSPGSGVTEAF
TRBJ2-1	TRBV30	AWARGDRFDEQF
TRBJ1-5	TRBV28	ASSLWVGVPTDQPQH
TRBJ1-2	TRBV20-1	SARNSAGPLSYGYT
TRBJ2-1	TRBV6-1	ASRKTGSEQF
TRBJ2-3	TRBV11-2	ASSLGATLTRY
TRBJ2-1	TRBV5-1	ASSLGTASYNEQF
TRBJ2-2	TRBV10-3	AITNRNTGELF
TRBJ2-3	TRBV27	ASRLAGGPSDTQY
TRBJ1-5	TRBV30	AWSGDSNQPRH
TRBJ2-2	TRBV5-1	ASSPARRAGVGGELF
TRBJ2-7	TRBV20-1	SARGPTGSYYEQY
TRBJ2-2	TRBV28	ASSLFGRWGQDTGELF
TRBJ2-1	TRBV5-6	ASSFLTGASYNEQF
TRBJ2-3	TRBV6-1	ASSEWGGTADTQY
TRBJ2-7	TRBV27	ASSAGPGYEQY
TRBJ2-1	TRBV5-1	ASSLGGPGQVRNEQF
TRBJ1-2	TRBV28	ASSFRPANYGYT
TRBJ2-7	TRBV28	ASSFEDRVPYEQY
TRBJ2-3	TRBV5-1	ASSPVAGGGGDTQY
TRBJ2-1	TRBV7-9	ASSLVAGGRDEQF
TRBJ2-7	TRBV6-2/TRBV6-3	ASSYSTLHAEQY
TRBJ2-1	TRBV9	ASSGQGVYNEQF
TRBJ1-3	TRBV5-1	ASSLGRGLNTIY
TRBJ2-1	TRBV13	ASSLGTSGGIYEQF
TRBJ2-3	TRBV7-8	ASSLLRNTDTQY
TRBJ1-1	TRBV19	ASSVLGQRNTEAF
TRBJ2-5	TRBV3-1	ASSRLMYQETQY
TRBJ2-3	TRBV28	ASVGRSTDTQY
TRBJ2-7	TRBV7-2	ASKLQGETYEQY
TRBJ2-5	TRBV5-5	ASSPLDRGTGETQY
TRBJ2-7	TRBV7-3	ASSLTSANSYEQY
TRBJ2-5	TRBV7-6	ASSATRGGETQY
TRBJ2-1	TRBV9	ASSASGTTALYNEQF
TRBJ2-3	TRBV7-9	ASSPKSTDTQY
TRBJ2-7	TRBV6-2/TRBV6-3	ASSYTVGAGRAYEQY
TRBJ2-5	TRBV20-1	SALGQYQETQY
TRBJ2-1	TRBV20-1	SASKGQGDEF
TRBJ1-1	TRBV2	ASSEGLITEAF
TRBJ1-1	TRBV20-1	SASWGGDTEAF